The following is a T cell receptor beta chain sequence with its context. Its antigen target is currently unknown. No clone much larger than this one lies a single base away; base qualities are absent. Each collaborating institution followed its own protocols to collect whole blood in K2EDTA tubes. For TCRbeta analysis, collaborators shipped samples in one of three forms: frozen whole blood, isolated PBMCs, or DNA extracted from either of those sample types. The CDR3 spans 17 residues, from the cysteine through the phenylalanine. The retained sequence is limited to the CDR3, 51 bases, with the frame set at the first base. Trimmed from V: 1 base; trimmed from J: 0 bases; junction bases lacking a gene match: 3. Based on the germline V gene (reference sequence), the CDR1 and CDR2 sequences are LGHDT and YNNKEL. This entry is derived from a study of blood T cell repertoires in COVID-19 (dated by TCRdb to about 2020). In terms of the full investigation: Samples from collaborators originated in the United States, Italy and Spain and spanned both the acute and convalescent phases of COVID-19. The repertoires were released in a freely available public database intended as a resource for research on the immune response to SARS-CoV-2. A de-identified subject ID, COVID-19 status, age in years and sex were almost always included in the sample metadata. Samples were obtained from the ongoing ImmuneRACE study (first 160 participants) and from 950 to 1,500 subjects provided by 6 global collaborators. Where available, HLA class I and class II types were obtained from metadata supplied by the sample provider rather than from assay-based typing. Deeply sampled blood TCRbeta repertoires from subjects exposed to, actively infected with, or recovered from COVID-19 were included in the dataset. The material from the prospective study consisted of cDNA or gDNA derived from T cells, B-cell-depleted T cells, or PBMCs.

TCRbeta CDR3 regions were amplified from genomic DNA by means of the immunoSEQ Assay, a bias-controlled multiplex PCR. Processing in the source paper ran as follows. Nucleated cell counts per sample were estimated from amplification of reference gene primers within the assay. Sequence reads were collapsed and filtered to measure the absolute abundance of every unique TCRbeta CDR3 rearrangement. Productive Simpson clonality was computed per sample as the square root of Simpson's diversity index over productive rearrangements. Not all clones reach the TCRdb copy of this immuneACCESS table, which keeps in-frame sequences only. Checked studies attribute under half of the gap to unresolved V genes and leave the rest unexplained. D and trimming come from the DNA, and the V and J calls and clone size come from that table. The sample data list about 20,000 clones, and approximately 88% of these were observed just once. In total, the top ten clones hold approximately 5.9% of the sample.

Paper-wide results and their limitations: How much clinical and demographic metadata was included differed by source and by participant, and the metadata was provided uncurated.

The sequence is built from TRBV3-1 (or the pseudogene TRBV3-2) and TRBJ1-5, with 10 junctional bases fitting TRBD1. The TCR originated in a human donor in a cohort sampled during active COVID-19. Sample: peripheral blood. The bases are TGTGCCAGCAGCCAAGGACAGGGGGCGGCTAGCAATCAGCCCCAGCATTTT. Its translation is CASSQGQGAASNQPQHF.